This TCR beta chain was documented in a study of cytomegalovirus exposure and HLA in healthy donors. Study-wide findings and caveats: An observed cluster of highly shared sequence variants was recorded as a likely sequencing artifact.

PCR amplification relied on 60 Vbeta primers (plus 13 Jbeta primers). This table comes from immunoSEQ multiplex PCR, and its TCRdb copy is limited to in-frame clones, with some not included. The table has 77,000 or so clones, 75% seen once. Concerning this clone itself: What it binds is not known.

The clonotype originates from a woman in her thirties or forties in good health and CMV-seronegative. The source material was PBMCs.

The CDR3 reads CASSRSDRGWLAKNIQYF. The DNA of the CDR3 is TGTGCCAGCAGCCGCTCGGACAGGGGGTGGTTAGCCAAAAACATTCAGTACTTC. The J gene is TRBJ2-4, the V gene TRBV5-4; 10 bases fit TRBD1. Germline trimming cut 4 bases from V and 0 bases from J; bases unmatched to any gene: 10. Germline V gene data show CDR1 as SGHNT and CDR2 as YYREEE (reference sequence). The CDR3 loop spans 18 amino acids.